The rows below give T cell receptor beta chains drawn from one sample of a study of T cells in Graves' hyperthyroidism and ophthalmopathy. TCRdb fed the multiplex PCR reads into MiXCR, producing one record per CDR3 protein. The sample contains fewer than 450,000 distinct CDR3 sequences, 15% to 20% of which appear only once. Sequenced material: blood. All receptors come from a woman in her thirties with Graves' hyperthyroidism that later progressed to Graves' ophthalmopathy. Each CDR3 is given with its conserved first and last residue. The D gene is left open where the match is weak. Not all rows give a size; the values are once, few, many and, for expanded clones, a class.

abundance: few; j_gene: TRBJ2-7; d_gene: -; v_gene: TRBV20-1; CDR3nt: TGCAGTGCTAGAGTGTCGAAAGGGGCCGAGATCTCCTACGAGCAGTACTTC; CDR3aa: CSARVSKGAEISYEQYF
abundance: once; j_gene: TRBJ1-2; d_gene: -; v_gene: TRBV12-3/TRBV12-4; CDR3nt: TGTGCCAGCCCGGGAGGAGCGGGCGGGGGCTACACCTTC; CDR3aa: CASPGGAGGGYTF
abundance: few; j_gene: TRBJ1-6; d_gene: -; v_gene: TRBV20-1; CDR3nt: TGCAGTCTCCCGGGGCGAAATAGCTCCTATAATTCACCCCTCCACTTT; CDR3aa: CSLPGRNSSYNSPLHF
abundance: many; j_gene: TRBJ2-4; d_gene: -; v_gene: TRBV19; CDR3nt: TGTGCCAGTAGTATGATCCGCTGGGCAGCCAAAAACATTCAGTACTTC; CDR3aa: CASSMIRWAAKNIQYF
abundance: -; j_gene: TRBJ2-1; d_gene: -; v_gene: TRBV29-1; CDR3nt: TGCAGCGTGGCGTCCCCCACCAAATCCTACAATGAGCAGTTCTTC; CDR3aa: CSVASPTKSYNEQFF
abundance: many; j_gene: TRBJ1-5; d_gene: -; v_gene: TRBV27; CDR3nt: TGTGCCAGCGCCTTGGGGGGGGACGGCAATCAGCCCCAGCATTTT; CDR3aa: CASALGGDGNQPQHF
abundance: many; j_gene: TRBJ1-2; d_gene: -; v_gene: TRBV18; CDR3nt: TGTGCCAGCTCACCGGAAGGGGACGTCGGCTACACCTTC; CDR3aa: CASSPEGDVGYTF
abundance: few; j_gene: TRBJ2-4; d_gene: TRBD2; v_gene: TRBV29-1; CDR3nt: TGCAGCGTTGCCAGAGGGAGGGAGGGCAAAAACATTCAGTACTTC; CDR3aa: CSVARGREGKNIQYF
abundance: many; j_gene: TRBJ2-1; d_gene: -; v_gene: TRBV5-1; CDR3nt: TGCGCCAGCAGATACGCAGGGGACTACTCCTACAATGAGCAGTTCTTC; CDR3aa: CASRYAGDYSYNEQFF
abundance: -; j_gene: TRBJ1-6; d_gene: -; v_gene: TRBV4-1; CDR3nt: TGCGCCAGCAGCCGGACCGGGATTAATTATTCACCCCTCCACTTT; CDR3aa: CASSRTGINYSPLHF
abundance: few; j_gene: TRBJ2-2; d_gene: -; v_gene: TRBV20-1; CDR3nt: TGCAGTGCTAGTCCCCCCATGCGTAGCCCCGGGGAGCTGTTTTTT; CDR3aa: CSASPPMRSPGELFF
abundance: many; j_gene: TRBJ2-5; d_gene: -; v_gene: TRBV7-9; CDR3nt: TGTGCCAGCAGCCCCAGGTTGACTTCTGAGGGGACCCAGTACTTC; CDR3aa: CASSPRLTSEGTQYF
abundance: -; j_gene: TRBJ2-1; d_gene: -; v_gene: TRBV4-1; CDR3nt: TGCGCCAGCAGCCAAGTTGGAGTCCCCAACTATGATGAGCAGTTCTTC; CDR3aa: CASSQVGVPNYDEQFF
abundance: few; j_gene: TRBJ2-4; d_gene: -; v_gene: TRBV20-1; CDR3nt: TGCAGTGCTAGACCCCCGATCAGAGGGGGGGCCAAAAACATTCAGTACTTC; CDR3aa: CSARPPIRGGAKNIQYF
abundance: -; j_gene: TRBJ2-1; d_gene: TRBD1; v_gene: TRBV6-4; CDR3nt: TGTGCCAGCAAGAGATCCACAGGGGGCTCCGAGCAGTTCTTC; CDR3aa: CASKRSTGGSEQFF
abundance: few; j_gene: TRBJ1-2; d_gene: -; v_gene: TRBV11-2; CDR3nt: TGTGCCAGCAGCTTACTATGGACCGCGAAATTCAGTGGCTACACCTTC; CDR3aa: CASSLLWTAKFSGYTF
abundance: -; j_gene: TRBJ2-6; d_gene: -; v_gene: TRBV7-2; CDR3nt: TGTGCCAGCAGCTTAGGGGCTGGGGCCAACGTCCTGACTTTC; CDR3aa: CASSLGAGANVLTF
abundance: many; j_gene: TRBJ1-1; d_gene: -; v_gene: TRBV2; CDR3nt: TGTGCCAGCAGTGAAGGGCAGCCTCTGAACACTGAAGCTTTCTTT; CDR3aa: CASSEGQPLNTEAFF
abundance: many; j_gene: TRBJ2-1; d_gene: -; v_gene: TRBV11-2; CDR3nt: TGTGCCAGCAGCTTATCCGAGGGCAGCGAGCAGTTCTTC; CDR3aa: CASSLSEGSEQFF
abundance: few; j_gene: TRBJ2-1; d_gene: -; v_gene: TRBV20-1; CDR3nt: TGCAGTGCTAGGCAGCCCAATGAGCAGTTCTTC; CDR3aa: CSARQPNEQFF
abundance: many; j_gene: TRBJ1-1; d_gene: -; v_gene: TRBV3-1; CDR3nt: TGTGCCAGCAGCCAAGGTGTAACCAGCTCCATGAACACTGAAGCTTTCTTT; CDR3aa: CASSQGVTSSMNTEAFF
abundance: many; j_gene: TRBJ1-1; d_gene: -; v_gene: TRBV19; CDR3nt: TGTGCCAGTAGTATTAAGATGAACACTGAAGCTTTCTTT; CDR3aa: CASSIKMNTEAFF
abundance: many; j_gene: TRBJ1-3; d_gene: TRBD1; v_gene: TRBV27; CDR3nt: TGTGCCAGCAGTTTATCGATGACAGGGACTGGAAACACCATATATTTT; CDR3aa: CASSLSMTGTGNTIYF
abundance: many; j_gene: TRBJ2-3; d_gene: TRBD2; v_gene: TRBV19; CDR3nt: TGTGCCAGTAGTATGGGACTAGTTGAAAGAGATACGCAGTATTTT; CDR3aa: CASSMGLVERDTQYF
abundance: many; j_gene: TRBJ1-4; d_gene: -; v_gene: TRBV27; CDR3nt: TGTGCCAGCAGTTTATCCCCTCCCGCTCTTTCGAGGGGAAAACTGTTTTTT; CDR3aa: CASSLSPPALSRGKLFF
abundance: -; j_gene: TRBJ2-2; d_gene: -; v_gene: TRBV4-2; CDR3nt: TGTGCCAGCAGCCAAGAAGTAGGGGACACCGGGGAGCTGTTTTTT; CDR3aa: CASSQEVGDTGELFF
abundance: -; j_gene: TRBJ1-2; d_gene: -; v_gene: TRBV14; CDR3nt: TGTGCCAGCAGCCAAGATAGGTTGTCCAACTATGGCTACACCTTC; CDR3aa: CASSQDRLSNYGYTF
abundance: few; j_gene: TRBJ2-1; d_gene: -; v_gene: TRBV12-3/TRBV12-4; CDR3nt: TGTGCCAGCAGTCCCTATTACGGGTCTGAGCAGTTCTTC; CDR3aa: CASSPYYGSEQFF
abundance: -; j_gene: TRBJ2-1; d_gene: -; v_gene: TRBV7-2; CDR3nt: TGTGCCAGCAGCCAAGAGAGTGGCGAGGCTGAGCAGTTCTTC; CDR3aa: CASSQESGEAEQFF
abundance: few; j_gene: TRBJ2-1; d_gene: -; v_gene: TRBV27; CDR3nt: TGTGCCAGCAGTTTATCCGGGCGGGGAGTGGCCTACAATGAGCAGTTCTTC; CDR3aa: CASSLSGRGVAYNEQFF
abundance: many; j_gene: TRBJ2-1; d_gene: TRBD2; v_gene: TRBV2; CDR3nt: TGTGCCAGGCGGAGCGGGGACTACAATGAGCAGTTCTTC; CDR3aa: CARRSGDYNEQFF
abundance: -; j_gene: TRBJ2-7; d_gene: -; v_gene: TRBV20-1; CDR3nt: TGCAGCGCTAGAAGTAGTGCCGGCGAGCAGTACTTC; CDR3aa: CSARSSAGEQYF
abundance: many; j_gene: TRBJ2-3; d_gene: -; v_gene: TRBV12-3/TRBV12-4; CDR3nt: TGTGCCAGCAGTCCCCTTGGCCCCTCAGATACGCAGTATTTT; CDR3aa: CASSPLGPSDTQYF
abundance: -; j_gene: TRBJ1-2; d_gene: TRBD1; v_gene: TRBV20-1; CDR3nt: TGCAGTGCTAGGGGGGAAAACAGGGGAAACTATGGCTACACCTTC; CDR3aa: CSARGENRGNYGYTF
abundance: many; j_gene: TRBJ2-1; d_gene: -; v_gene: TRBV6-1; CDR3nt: TGTGCCAGCAGTGAAGGTTGGACTGGGGCTACGTCGGAGCAGTTCTTC; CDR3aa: CASSEGWTGATSEQFF
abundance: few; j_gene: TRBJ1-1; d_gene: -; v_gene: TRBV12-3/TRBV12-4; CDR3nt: TGTGCCAGCAGTTTAATTAGGAGGGGCACTGAAGCTTTCTTT; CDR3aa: CASSLIRRGTEAFF
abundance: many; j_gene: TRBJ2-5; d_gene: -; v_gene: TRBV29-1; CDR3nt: TGCAGCAAAGGAGAGGTTGGAGAGACCCAGTACTTC; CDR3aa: CSKGEVGETQYF
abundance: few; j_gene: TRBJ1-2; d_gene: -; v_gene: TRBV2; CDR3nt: TGTGCCGGCAGTACTGCGGATAGTTTCTATGGCTACACCTTC; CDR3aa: CAGSTADSFYGYTF
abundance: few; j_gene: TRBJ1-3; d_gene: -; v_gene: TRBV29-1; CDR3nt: TGCAGCGTTGAGGCCCGCGATAAGGCGGTGGGGATAGGTGGAAACACCATATATTTT; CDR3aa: CSVEARDKAVGIGGNTIYF
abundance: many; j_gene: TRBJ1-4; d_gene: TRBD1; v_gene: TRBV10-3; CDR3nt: TGTGCCATCAGTGACCCGGACAGGGGAGGAGAAAAACTGTTTTTT; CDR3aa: CAISDPDRGGEKLFF
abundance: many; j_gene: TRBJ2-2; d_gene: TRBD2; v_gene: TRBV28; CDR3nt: TGTGCCAGCAGTTTCGTCCTGTGGAGCGGGGGTACCGGGGAGCTGTTTTTT; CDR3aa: CASSFVLWSGGTGELFF
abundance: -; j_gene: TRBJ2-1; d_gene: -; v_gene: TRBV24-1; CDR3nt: TGTGCCACCAGTGGGACGGTGGGAGCAGGCCGCTCCTACAATGAGCAGTTCTTC; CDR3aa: CATSGTVGAGRSYNEQFF
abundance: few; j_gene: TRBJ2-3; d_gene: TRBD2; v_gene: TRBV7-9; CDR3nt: TGTGCCAGCAGCTTAGCGAGCGGGGTGCCTAGCACAGATACGCAGTATTTT; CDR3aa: CASSLASGVPSTDTQYF
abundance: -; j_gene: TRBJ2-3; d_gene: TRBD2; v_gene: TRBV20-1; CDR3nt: TGCAGTGCCCATCCAGCGGGAGCGGCCGGGGTTGATACGCAGTATTTT; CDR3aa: CSAHPAGAAGVDTQYF
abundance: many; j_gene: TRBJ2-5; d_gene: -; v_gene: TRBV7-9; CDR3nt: TGTGCCAGCAGCTTTTCAGGGAAGGAGACCCAGTACTTC; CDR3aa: CASSFSGKETQYF
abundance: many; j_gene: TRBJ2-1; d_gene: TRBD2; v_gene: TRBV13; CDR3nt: TGTGCCAGCACGCCTAGCGGGAGGGCCGGGAATGAGCAGTTCTTC; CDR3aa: CASTPSGRAGNEQFF
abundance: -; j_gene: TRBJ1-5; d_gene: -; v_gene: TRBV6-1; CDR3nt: TGTGCCAGCAGAATCTACGACAGCCGAAATCAGCCCCAGCATTTT; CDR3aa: CASRIYDSRNQPQHF
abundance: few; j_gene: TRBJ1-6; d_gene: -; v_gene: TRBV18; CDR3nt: TGTGCCAGCTCACTCTCCGGGACAAGTAAACCTTTTAATTCACCCCTCCACTTT; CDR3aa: CASSLSGTSKPFNSPLHF
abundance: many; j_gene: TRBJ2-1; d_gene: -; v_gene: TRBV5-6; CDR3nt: TGTGCCAGCAGCTTGGGGGGGTCCGGGAGTGAGCAGTTCTTC; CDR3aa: CASSLGGSGSEQFF
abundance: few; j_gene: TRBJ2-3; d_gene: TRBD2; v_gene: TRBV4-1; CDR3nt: TGCGCCAGCAGCCAAGACCAAATAGCGGGTTCAAGCACAGATACGCAGTATTTT; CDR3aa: CASSQDQIAGSSTDTQYF
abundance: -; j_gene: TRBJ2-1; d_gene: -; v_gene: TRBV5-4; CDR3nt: TGTGCCAGCCGAGTTTGGGAGCAGTTCTTC; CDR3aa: CASRVWEQFF